The clone carrying this TCR beta chain occurred once. As yet, its antigen is unknown. The CDR3 has 14 amino acids. V lost 5 bases, J lost 2 bases, and 10 bases lay in between. From germline, CDR1 is SGHTA and CDR2 FQGTGA. There were only Caucasian adults among the donors, and all lived in Nashville, Tennessee. CD4+ cells were split into CD45RA+ naive and CD45RA-negative memory subsets. These data are taken from a study of shared clonotypes between healthy human individuals. Findings of the study overall: Clonotype sharing across donors was expected to vary with sequencing depth. Compared with clonotypes that all four donors shared, non-shared clonotypes had lower generation probabilities.

The table came from immunoSEQ multiplex PCR; TCRdb's copy has only in-frame clones and leaves some out. This table holds roughly 2,500,000 clones, 93% found once. The chain joins TRBV7-3 to TRBJ2-1; D unclear. This clonotype originated in a man aged 18 to 30 in good health. Some clones in this sample may be carry-over from other donors' samples. Material: naive CD4+ T cells from PBMCs. Subset described: CD45RA+ positively selected. This chain's CDR3 is CASSPRAAYNEQFF. The CDR3 DNA follows: TGTGCCAGCAGCCCACGGGCGGCCTACAATGAGCAGTTCTTC.